This T cell receptor beta chain came from a study of human T cells and chemical hapten exposure. Findings and limits, study-wide: There was alopecia in the donors, so their immune response may differ from that of healthy people. No alteration of TCRs above 1 in 1000 frequency was seen with DPC sensitization.

This clonotype turned up a few times. Its antigen is as yet unknown. This CDR3 comprises 14 residues. Germline V CDR1 and CDR2: DFQATT, SNEGSKA (reference sequence). The germline V and J ends were trimmed by 5 bases and 1 base, with 14 bases remaining between them. The time point denotes: pre-sensitization, week 0. This sample's treatment: therapeutic diphenylcyclopropenone sensitization with weekly scalp DPC. Every donor had alopecia and was 18 to 70 years old; all were suitable for DPC. MiXCR, applied by TCRdb to the RACE reads, yields one record per CDR3 protein. The sample holds a few hundred thousand distinct CDR3 sequences, around 5.5% seen once.

The origin of this receptor is a young woman with alopecia areata. Some clones in this sample may be carry-over from other donors' samples. The J gene is TRBJ1-1, the V gene TRBV20-1; D unclear. Sequences were derived from whole blood, sampled in connection with sensitization to the hapten diphenylcyclopropenone (DPC). This CDR3 reads CSARMAVANTEAFF. In nucleotides, the CDR3 is TGCAGTGCTCGAATGGCGGTGGCGAACACTGAAGCTTTCTTT.